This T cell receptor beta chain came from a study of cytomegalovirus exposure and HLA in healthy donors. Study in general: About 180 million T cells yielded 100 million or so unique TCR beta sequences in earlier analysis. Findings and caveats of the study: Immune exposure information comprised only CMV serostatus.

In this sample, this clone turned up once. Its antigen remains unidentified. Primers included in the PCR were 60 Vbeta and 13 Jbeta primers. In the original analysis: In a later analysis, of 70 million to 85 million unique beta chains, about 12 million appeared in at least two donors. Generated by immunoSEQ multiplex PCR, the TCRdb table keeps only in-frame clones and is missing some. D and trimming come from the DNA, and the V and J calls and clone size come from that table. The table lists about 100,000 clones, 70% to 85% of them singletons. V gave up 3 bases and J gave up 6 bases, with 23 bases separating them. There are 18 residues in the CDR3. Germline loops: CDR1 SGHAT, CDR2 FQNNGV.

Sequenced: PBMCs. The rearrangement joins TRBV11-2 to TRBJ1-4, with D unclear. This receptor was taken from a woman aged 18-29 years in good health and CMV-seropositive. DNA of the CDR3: TGTGCCAGCAGCTTTCAGTCCGGGTCCAACTTACGGTATGAAAAACTGTTTTTT. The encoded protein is CASSFQSGSNLRYEKLFF.